Presented here are 26 T cell receptor beta chains from one specimen sequenced in a study of blood T cell repertoires in COVID-19. Clones were read by immunoSEQ multiplex PCR, and TCRdb kept only the in-frame ones, dropping some. The data contain around 150,000 clones, 70% to 85% of them singletons. Sequencing was performed on peripheral blood. All receptors derive from an elderly woman with acute or convalescent COVID-19.

The count of this clone is one. This chain uses TRBV6-5 with TRBJ2-4; D might be TRBD1 (8 bases). Trimming stripped 6 bases from V and 4 bases from J, with 16 bases between. From germline, CDR1 is MNHEY and CDR2 SVGAGI. The CDR3 length is 15 residues. DNA for the CDR3: TGTGCCAGCAGGCCTGACAGGGGAGGGAAAAACATTCAGTACTTC. It specifies CASRPDRGGKNIQYF.

The CDR3 protein is CASSSTERATGELFF. As DNA, the CDR3 is TGCGCCAGCAGCTCAACCGAGCGAGCCACCGGGGAGCTGTTTTTT. V gene TRBV5-1 combines with J gene TRBJ2-2; D remains ambiguous. CDR1 is SGHRS and CDR2 is YFSETQ in the germline V gene. The V end was cut by 3 bases, the J end by 4 bases, with 13 bases between. The CDR3 is 15 amino acids.

V and J are TRBV12-5 and TRBJ1-2, with a weak D call TRBD1 (5 bases). Germline values: CDR1 LGHNT, CDR2 FRNRAP. The V end was cut by 2 bases, the J end by 4 bases, with 20 bases between. The CDR3 is made up of 17 amino acids. CDR3 in DNA: TGTGCTAGTGGTTTGTCCGCGGCCCTAGGGGAACGCTATGGCTACACCTTC. The encoded protein is CASGLSAALGERYGYTF.

The V gene is TRBV28, the J gene TRBJ1-2, with TRBD1 matching over 7 bases. The germline V gene encodes CDR1 MDHEN and CDR2 SYDVKM. V lost 6 bases, J lost 2 bases, and 9 bases stayed unmatched. The CDR3 sequence is 15 residues long. CDR3 protein: CASRTTGSTNYGYTF. Written as DNA, the CDR3 is TGTGCCAGCAGAACGACAGGGTCGACGAACTATGGCTACACCTTC.

This clone has just one count. V and J are TRBV7-8 and TRBJ2-7; weak D call: TRBD1 (5 bases). The CDR3 consists of 14 residues. Trimming shortened V by 1 base and J by 0 bases, and 7 bases separated the two germline ends. Per germline, CDR1 SGHVS and CDR2 FQNEAQ. Here the CDR3 reads CASSLVQDSYEQYF. The CDR3 DNA sequence: TGTGCCAGCAGCTTAGTACAGGACTCCTACGAGCAGTACTTC.

The J gene is TRBJ2-7, the V gene TRBV7-8, with D hard to call. CDR1 and CDR2 from the germline V gene are SGHVS and FQNEAQ. The CDR3 is 13 amino acids. V was cut by 0 bases and J by 4 bases, with 7 bases left in between. CDR3 region: CASSLASWYEQYF. The CDR3 nucleotides read TGTGCCAGCAGCTTAGCCAGTTGGTACGAGCAGTACTTC.

The chain employs TRBV18 and TRBJ1-5; D remains unclear. The CDR3 is 13 amino acids. With 4 bases removed from V and 5 bases from J, the gap between germline ends came to 9 bases. Germline V gene sequence: CDR1 KGHSH, CDR2 LQKENI. DNA for the CDR3: TGTGCCAGCTCACGCGACTTGGATCAGCCCCAGCATTTT. Protein sequence: CASSRDLDQPQHF.

The genes are TRBV10-3 and TRBJ2-3; D is perhaps TRBD2 (6 bases). Germline V gives CDR1 ENHRY, CDR2 SYGVKD. This CDR3 contains 14 residues. V was trimmed by 4 bases and J by 2 bases, leaving 10 bases between them. CDR3 bases: TGTGCCATCAGTGGGAGACTAGTCACAGATACGCAGTATTTT. It is translated as CAISGRLVTDTQYF.

There are a few counts of this clone. The chain links TRBV18 to TRBJ2-2; TRBD2 might be the D (6 bases). CDR1 and CDR2 from the germline V gene are KGHSH and LQKENI. With 0 bases removed from V and 5 bases from J, the gap between germline ends came to 7 bases. The CDR3 has 14 amino acids. The CDR3 DNA is TGTGCCAGCTCACCACCGGAGGGGACCGGGGAGCTGTTTTTT. Translating gives CASSPPEGTGELFF. Supplemented by reference TRBV18 and TRBJ2-2, the full variable domain reads NAGVMQNPRHLVRRRGQEARLRCSPMKGHSHVYWYRQLPEEGLKFMVYLQKENIIDESGMPKERFSAEFPKEGPSILRIQQVVRGDSAAYFCASSPPEGTGELFFGEGSRLTVL.

This clone was seen a few times. The V call is TRBV2, the J call TRBJ1-4, with D unresolved. The CDR3 length is 14 residues. V lost 3 bases and J lost 5, with 10 bases in between. Germline CDR1 SNHLY, CDR2 FYNNEI. The CDR3 loop reads CASSESYRNEKLFF. The CDR3 DNA is TGTGCCAGCAGTGAGTCGTACAGAAATGAAAAACTGTTTTTT.

J is TRBJ2-3 and V is TRBV29-1; tentative D call: TRBD2 (6 bases). The CDR3 totals 12 residues. Trimming stripped 5 bases from V and 4 bases from J, with 10 bases between. Germline loops: CDR1 SQVTM, CDR2 ANQGSEA. For the CDR3, the DNA is TGCAGCGTTTCGGCTAGCGCAGATACGCAGTATTTT. Amino acid sequence: CSVSASADTQYF.

The chain recombines TRBV3-1 (or the pseudogene TRBV3-2) with TRBJ2-7; TRBD2 might be the D (6 bases). With 4 bases removed from V and 0 bases from J, the gap between germline ends came to 16 bases. The CDR3 has 16 residues. Germline values: CDR1 LGHDT, CDR2 YNNKEL (reference sequence). The CDR3 region is CASSPLGREISYEQYF. CDR3 DNA: TGTGCCAGCAGCCCCCTGGGTCGGGAGATCTCCTACGAGCAGTACTTC.

J is TRBJ2-1 and V is TRBV19; TRBD2 aligns across 8 bases. Trimming at V came to 6 bases and at J to 8 bases, leaving 3 bases not matched to a gene. CDR3 length: 12 residues. Germline values: CDR1 LNHDA, CDR2 SQIVND (reference sequence). CDR3 DNA: TGTGCCAGTAGGGCCGGGGGGGATGAGCAGTTCTTC. The encoded protein is CASRAGGDEQFF.

V is TRBV5-6 and J is TRBJ1-2; TRBD1 aligns across 7 bases. Trimming took 6 bases from V and 4 from J; bases not matched to a gene: 12. This CDR3 is 15 amino acids long. The germline gives CDR1 SGHDT, CDR2 YYEEEE. CDR3 DNA: TGTGCCAGCACCGATGACAGGGATCGAGGCTATGGCTACACCTTC. As protein: CASTDDRDRGYGYTF.

The V gene is TRBV10-1, the J gene TRBJ2-1; 9 positions agree with TRBD2. Losses at the gene ends were 2 bases for V and 11 bases for J; bases not matched to a gene: 4. Germline assignment: CDR1 WNHNN and CDR2 SYGVQD (reference sequence). There are 13 residues in the CDR3. The CDR3 coding sequence is TGCGCCAGCAGTGAGGCTAGCGGGATGAAGCAGTTCTTC. Translation: CASSEASGMKQFF.

The chain employs TRBV12-3 or TRBV12-4 and TRBJ1-4, with 8 nucleotides matching TRBD1. V was clipped by 6 bases and J by 10 bases; unmatched bases: 7. The CDR3 has 13 residues. The CDR3 is CASSPGQGRKLFF. DNA of the CDR3: TGTGCCAGCAGCCCCGGACAGGGTAGAAAACTGTTTTTT.

V usage is TRBV19 and J usage is TRBJ2-2; 13 nucleotides agree with TRBD2. Germline V gene sequence: CDR1 LNHDA, CDR2 SQIVND (reference sequence). The CDR3 is 20 residues long. Trimming took 1 base from V and 4 from J; bases not matched to a gene: 12. The CDR3 coding sequence is TGTGCCAGTAGTATAGGTCTCTTGACTAGCGGGAGGTACGGCACCGGGGAGCTGTTTTTT. Amino acid sequence: CASSIGLLTSGRYGTGELFF.

The chain combines TRBV1 with TRBJ1-1. TRBV1 is flagged as a pseudogene. The CDR3 sequence is 14 residues long. This CDR3 is CTSNPEREEAEAFF. Written as DNA, the CDR3 is TGCACCAGCAACCCCGAGAGGGAGGAAGCTGAAGCTTTCTTT.

The V and J genes are TRBV20-1 and TRBJ1-1, with D uncertain. Trimming stripped 8 bases from V and 1 base from J, with 8 bases between. CDR3 size: 11 residues. In germline, CDR1 is DFQATT, CDR2 SNEGSKA (reference sequence). CDR3 sequence reads: CSSLGNTEAFF. DNA for the CDR3: TGCAGTAGCCTCGGGAACACTGAAGCTTTCTTT.

The rearrangement joins TRBV5-1 to TRBJ1-3, with 10 bases identical to TRBD1. Germline-derived CDR1 and CDR2 are SGHRS and YFSETQ. V lost 0 bases to trimming and J lost 4 bases; unmatched junction nucleotides: 4. The CDR3 covers 16 residues. The CDR3: CASSLAGTGEGNTIYF. For the CDR3, the DNA is TGCGCCAGCAGCTTGGCGGGGACAGGGGAAGGAAACACCATATATTTT.

As to this clone: Other DNA sequences in this sample translate to the same CDR3. The chain combines TRBV6-5 with TRBJ2-5; possibly TRBD1 for D (5 bases). Germline CDR1 reads MNHEY; CDR2 reads SVGAGI. The CDR3 is made up of 11 amino acids. V was clipped by 5 bases and J by 8 bases, with 9 bases between them. This chain's CDR3 is CASSTRETQYF. CDR3 coding DNA: TGTGCCAGCAGTACCAGGGAAACCCAGTACTTC.

This clone was recorded only once. The chain uses TRBV5-4 and TRBJ2-7, with D hard to call. Trimming removed 2 bases at V and 2 bases at J, with 8 bases between. Looked up from germline, CDR1 is SGHNT and CDR2 is YYREEE (reference sequence). There are 13 residues in the CDR3. The CDR3 sequence is CASSLYLAYEQYF. CDR3 sequence (DNA): TGTGCCAGCAGCTTATACCTAGCCTACGAGCAGTACTTC.

The chain has TRBV4-1 and TRBJ1-2; D is unclear. The CDR3 is 14 residues long. Trimming took off 0 bases at V and 5 bases at J, with 10 bases between the two ends. In germline, CDR1 is MGHRA, CDR2 YSYEKL. The CDR3: CASSQDWGGYGYTF. The DNA for the CDR3 is TGCGCCAGCAGCCAAGACTGGGGAGGGTATGGCTACACCTTC.

The V gene is TRBV20-1, the J gene TRBJ1-5; 8 nucleotides line up with TRBD1. Germline-derived CDR1 and CDR2 are DFQATT and SNEGSKA (reference sequence). With 3 bases clipped from V and 1 base from J, the junction kept 14 bases outside the gene matches. The CDR3 has 18 amino acids. CDR3 nucleotides: TGCAGTGCTAGTCGGTACGCAGGGGGCAGGAGGAGCAATCAGCCCCAGCATTTT. Translated: CSASRYAGGRRSNQPQHF.

J is TRBJ2-1 and V is TRBV7-8; TRBD2 agrees at 8 bases. With 6 bases clipped from V and 6 bases from J, the junction kept 16 bases outside the gene matches. Germline V CDR1 and CDR2: SGHVS, FQNEAQ. This CDR3 spans 17 amino acids. This CDR3 is CASRTRTTGTRGNEQFF. In DNA, the CDR3 is TGTGCCAGCAGAACCAGAACTACCGGGACTAGAGGCAATGAGCAGTTCTTC.

This chain joins TRBV27 and TRBJ2-4; TRBD2 agrees at 10 bases. V was clipped by 4 bases and J by 0 bases; unmatched bases: 12. Per germline, CDR1 MNHEY and CDR2 SMNVEV (reference sequence). The CDR3 runs 19 residues. Here the CDR3 DNA reads TGTGCCAGCAGTTCGAACGGACTAGCGGAGTCAAGAGCCAAAAACATTCAGTACTTC. Translated: CASSSNGLAESRAKNIQYF.